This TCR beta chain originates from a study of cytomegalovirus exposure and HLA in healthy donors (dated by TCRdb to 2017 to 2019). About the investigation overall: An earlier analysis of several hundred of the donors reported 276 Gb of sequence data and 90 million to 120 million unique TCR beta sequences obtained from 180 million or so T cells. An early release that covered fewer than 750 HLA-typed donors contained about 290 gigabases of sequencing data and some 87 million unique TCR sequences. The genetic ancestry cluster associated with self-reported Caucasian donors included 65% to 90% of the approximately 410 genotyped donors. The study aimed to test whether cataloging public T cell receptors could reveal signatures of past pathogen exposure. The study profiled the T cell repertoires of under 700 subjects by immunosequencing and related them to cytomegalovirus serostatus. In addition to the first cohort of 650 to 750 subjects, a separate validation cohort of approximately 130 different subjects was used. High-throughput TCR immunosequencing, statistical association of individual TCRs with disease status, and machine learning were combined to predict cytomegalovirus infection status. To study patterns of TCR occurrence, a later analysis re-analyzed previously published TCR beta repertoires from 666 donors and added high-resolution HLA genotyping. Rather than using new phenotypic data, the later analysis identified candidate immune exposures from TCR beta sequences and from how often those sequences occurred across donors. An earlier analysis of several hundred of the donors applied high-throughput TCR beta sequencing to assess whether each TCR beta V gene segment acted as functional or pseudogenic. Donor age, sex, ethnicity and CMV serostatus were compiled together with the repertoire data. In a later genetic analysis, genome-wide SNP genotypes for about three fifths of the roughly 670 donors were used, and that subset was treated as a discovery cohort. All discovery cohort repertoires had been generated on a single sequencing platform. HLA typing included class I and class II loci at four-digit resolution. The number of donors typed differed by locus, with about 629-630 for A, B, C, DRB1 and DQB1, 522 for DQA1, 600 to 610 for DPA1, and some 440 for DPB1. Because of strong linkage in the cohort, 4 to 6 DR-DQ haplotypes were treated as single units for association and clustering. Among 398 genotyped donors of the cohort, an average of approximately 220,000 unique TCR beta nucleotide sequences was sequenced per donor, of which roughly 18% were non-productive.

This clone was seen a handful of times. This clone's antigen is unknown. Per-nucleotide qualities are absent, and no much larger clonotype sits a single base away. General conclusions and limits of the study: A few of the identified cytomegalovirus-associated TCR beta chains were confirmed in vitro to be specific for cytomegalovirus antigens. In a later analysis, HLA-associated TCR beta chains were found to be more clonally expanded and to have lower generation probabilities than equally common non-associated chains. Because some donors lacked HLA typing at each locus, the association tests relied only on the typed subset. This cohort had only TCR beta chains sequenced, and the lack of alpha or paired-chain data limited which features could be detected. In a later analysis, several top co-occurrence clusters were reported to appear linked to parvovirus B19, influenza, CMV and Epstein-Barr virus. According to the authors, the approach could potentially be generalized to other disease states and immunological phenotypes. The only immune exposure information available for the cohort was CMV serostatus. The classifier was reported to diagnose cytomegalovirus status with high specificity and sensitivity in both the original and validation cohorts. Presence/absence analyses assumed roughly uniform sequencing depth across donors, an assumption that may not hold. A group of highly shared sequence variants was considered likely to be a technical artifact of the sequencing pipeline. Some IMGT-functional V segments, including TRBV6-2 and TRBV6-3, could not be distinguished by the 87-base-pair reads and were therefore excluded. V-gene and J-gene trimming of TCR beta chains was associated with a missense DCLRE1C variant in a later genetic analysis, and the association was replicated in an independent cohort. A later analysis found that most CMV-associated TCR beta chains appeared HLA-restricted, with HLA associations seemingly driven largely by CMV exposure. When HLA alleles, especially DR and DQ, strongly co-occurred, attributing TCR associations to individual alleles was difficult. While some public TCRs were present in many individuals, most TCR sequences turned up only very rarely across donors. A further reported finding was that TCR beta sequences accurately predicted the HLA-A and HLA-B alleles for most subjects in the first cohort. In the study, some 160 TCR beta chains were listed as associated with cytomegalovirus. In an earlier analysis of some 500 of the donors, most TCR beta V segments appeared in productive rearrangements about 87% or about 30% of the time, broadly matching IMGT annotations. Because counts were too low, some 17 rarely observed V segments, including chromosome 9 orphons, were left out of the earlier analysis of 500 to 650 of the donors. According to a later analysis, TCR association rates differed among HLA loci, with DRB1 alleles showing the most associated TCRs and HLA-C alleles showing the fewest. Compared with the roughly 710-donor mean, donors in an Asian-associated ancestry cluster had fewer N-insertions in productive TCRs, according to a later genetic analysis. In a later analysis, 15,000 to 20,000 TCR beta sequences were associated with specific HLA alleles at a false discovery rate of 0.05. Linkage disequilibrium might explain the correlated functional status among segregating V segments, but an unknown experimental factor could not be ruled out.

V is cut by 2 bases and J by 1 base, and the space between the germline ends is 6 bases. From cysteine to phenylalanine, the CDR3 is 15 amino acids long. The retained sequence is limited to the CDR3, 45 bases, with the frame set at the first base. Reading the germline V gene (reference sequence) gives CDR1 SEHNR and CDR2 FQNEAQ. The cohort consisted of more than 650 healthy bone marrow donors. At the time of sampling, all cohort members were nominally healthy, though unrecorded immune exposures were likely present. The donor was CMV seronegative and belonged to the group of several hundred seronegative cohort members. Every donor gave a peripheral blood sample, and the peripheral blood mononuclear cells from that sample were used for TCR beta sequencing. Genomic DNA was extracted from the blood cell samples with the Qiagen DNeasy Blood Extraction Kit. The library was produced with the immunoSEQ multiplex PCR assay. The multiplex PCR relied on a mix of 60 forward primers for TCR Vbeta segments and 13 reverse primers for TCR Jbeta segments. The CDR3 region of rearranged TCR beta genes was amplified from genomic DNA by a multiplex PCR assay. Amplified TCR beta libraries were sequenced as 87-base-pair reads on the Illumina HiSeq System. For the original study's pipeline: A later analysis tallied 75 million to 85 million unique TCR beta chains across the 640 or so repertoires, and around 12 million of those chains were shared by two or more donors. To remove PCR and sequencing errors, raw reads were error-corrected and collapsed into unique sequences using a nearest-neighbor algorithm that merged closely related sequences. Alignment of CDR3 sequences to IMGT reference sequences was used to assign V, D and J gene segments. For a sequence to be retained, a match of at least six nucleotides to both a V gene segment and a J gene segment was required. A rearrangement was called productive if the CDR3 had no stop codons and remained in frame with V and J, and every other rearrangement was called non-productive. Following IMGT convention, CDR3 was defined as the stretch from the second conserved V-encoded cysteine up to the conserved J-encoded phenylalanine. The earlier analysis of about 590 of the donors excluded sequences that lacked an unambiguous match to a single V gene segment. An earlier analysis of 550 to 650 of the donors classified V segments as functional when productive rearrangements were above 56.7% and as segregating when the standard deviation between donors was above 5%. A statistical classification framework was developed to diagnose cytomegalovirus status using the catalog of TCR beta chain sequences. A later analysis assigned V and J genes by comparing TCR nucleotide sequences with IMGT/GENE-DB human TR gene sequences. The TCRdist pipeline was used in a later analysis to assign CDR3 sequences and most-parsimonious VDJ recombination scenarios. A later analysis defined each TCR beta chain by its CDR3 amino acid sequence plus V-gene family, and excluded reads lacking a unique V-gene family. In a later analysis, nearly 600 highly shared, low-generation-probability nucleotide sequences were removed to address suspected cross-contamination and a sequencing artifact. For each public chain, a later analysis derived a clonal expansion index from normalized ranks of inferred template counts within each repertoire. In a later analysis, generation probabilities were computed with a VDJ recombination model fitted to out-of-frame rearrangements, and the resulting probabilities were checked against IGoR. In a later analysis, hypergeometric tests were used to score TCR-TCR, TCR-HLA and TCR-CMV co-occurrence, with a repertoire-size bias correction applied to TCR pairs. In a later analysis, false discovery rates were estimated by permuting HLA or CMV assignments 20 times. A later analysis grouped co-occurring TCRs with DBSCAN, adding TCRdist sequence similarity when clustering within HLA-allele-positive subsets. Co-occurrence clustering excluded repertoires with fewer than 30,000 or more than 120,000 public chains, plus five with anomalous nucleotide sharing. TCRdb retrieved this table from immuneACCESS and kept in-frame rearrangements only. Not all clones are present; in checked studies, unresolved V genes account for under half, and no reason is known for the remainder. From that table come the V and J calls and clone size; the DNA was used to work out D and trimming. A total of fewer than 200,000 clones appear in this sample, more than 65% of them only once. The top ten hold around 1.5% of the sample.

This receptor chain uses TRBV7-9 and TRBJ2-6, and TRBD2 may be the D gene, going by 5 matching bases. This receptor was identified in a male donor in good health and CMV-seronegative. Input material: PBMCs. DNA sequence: TGTGCCAGCAGCTTAAGGAGGTCTGGGGCCAACGTCCTGACTTTC. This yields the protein CASSLRRSGANVLTF.